This T cell receptor beta chain was captured in a study of shared clonotypes between healthy human individuals. Study observations and caveats: Sequencing of the sorted subsets was shown by rarefaction to be incomplete despite large depth. Deeper or shallower sequencing was expected to change how clonotypes are shared among donors.

This clone is a singleton in its sample. Its specificity is not known. The V gene lost 7 bases and the J gene lost 0 bases, with 13 bases spanning the gap. From germline, CDR1 is SGHAT and CDR2 FQNNGV. CDR3 length: 14 amino acids. The authors loaded 150 to 250 ng DNA, 30,000 to 35,000 T cell genomes, into sorted-subset replicate PCRs. Clones were sequenced by immunoSEQ multiplex PCR, and TCRdb holds only the in-frame ones, with some missing. The repertoire has about 2.4 million clones, about 92% of them found once; the top ten carry about 0.13%. This receptor was identified in a man aged 18-30 years in good health. Sequenced: naive CD4+ T cells sorted from blood. Subset indicated: CD45RA+ positively selected. V and J are TRBV11-2 and TRBJ2-7, with D unclear. In DNA, the CDR3 is TGTGCCAGCATGGACGGGCTTAGCTCCTACGAGCAGTACTTC. This translates into CASMDGLSSYEQYF.